This T cell receptor (beta chain) was captured by sequencing in a study of cytomegalovirus exposure and HLA in healthy donors. The study's findings and limits: A link between a missense DCLRE1C variant and TCR beta V- and J-gene trimming emerged from a later analysis. TRBV6-2, TRBV6-3 and other indistinguishable V segments were excluded. Most of the CMV-associated TCR beta chains (in a later analysis) appeared to be HLA-restricted.

60 Vbeta and 13 Jbeta primers were used in PCR. Libraries were prepared by immunoSEQ multiplex PCR; TCRdb keeps only in-frame clonotypes and omits some of them. The profile shows about 140,000 clones, approximately 9% of them singletons. A remark on this clone: Its antigen is unknown.

The CDR3 is 13 residues long. V shed 3 bases and J shed 4 bases, with 9 bases lying between them. Per the germline V gene, CDR1 is SGHNT and CDR2 is YYREEE (reference sequence). This receptor was taken from a male donor in good health and CMV-seronegative. The chain has TRBV5-4 and TRBJ2-3; unclear D gene. The sequenced sample consisted of PBMCs. The CDR3 DNA is TGTGCCAGCAGCTGGAGTGGAGCAGATACGCAGTATTTT. Its protein is CASSWSGADTQYF.